One sample yielded the 32 T cell receptor beta chains listed below, sequenced in a study of blood T cell repertoires in COVID-19. TCRdb's copy holds only in-frame clones and misses some; the assay was immunoSEQ multiplex PCR. The table lists around 260,000 clones, approximately 90% of them singletons. The material sequenced was PBMCs or T cells enriched from blood (not recorded which). The origin of the receptors is a woman aged 25 to 39 who had recovered from COVID-19.

CDR3 sequence: CASSPRQGSFSGNTIYF. The CDR3 nucleotides are TGTGCCAGCAGCCCTCGACAGGGATCCTTCTCTGGAAACACCATATATTTT. The gene calls are TRBV13 and TRBJ1-3, with TRBD1 identical over 7 bases. Trimming removed 5 bases from V and 0 bases from J; junction bases left unmatched: 10. CDR1 is PRHDT and CDR2 is FYEKMQ in the germline V gene (reference sequence). The CDR3 runs 17 residues.

The rearrangement joins TRBV18 to TRBJ2-7; 13 bases match TRBD2. V was pared by 2 bases and J by 0 bases, with 4 bases of the junction left unmatched. This CDR3 region has 17 residues. CDR1 and CDR2 (germline): KGHSH, LQKENI. CDR3 sequence: CASSPETSGRISYEQYF. The CDR3 bases are TGTGCCAGCTCACCAGAGACTAGCGGGAGGATCTCCTACGAGCAGTACTTC.

V and J are TRBV4-3 and TRBJ1-6; 9 bases map to TRBD1. Germline loops: CDR1 LGHNA, CDR2 YSLEER. The CDR3 runs 15 residues. V was clipped by 0 bases and J by 9 bases; unmatched bases: 3. CDR3 bases: TGCGCCAGCAGCCAAGAGTTGGGACAGGGTTCACCCCTCCACTTT. Translated, it gives CASSQELGQGSPLHF.

The rearrangement links TRBV27 to TRBJ1-6; 9 bases map to TRBD1. V shed 8 bases, J shed 10 bases, and the junction held 12 bases outside the gene matches. The CDR3 contains 15 residues. Germline V lookup: CDR1 MNHEY, CDR2 SMNVEV (reference sequence). In DNA, the CDR3 is TGTGCCAGCTCTATCCGGGGACAGGGTCGATCACCCCTCCACTTT. Translated, it gives CASSIRGQGRSPLHF.

CDR3 coding DNA: TGTGCCAGTCAGAATGACTCTGGGGCCAACGTCCTGACTTTC. Its translation: CASQNDSGANVLTF. The J gene is TRBJ2-6, the V gene TRBV19; no clear D gene. Trimming shortened V by 8 bases and J by 0 bases, and 8 bases separated the two germline ends. CDR1 is LNHDA and CDR2 is SQIVND in the germline V gene (reference sequence). The CDR3 has 14 amino acids. The full variable domain, its missing parts supplied by reference TRBV19 and TRBJ2-6, is DGGITQSPKYLFRKEGQNVTLSCEQNLNHDAMYWYRQDPGQGLRLIYYSQIVNDFQKGDIAEGYSVSREKKESFPLTVTSAQKNPTAFYLCASQNDSGANVLTFGAGSRLTVL.

This clone is a singleton in its sample. The rearrangement uses TRBV2 and TRBJ1-2; D perhaps matches TRBD1 (6 bases). Trimming stripped 7 bases from V and 4 bases from J, with 10 bases between. Germline assignment: CDR1 SNHLY and CDR2 FYNNEI. CDR3 length: 12 residues. CDR3 DNA sequence: TGTGCCAGCAAAGGGGGAGTCTATGGCTACACCTTC. It is translated as CASKGGVYGYTF.

This rearrangement joins TRBV5-6 to TRBJ1-2; 7 bases are shared with TRBD1. The CDR3 extends over 13 amino acids. Germline CDR1 and CDR2: SGHDT and YYEEEE. The V segment lost 0 bases and the J segment 7 bases; nucleotides outside the gene matches: 3. CDR3 region: CASSLVDRAGYTF. CDR3 DNA sequence: TGTGCCAGCAGCTTGGTCGACAGGGCTGGCTACACCTTC.

The chain employs TRBV11-2 and TRBJ2-3; 10 bases are a match to TRBD2. CDR1 SGHAT and CDR2 FQNNGV come from the germline V gene. The CDR3 runs to 15 residues. J lost 4 bases, V lost 6 bases, and 7 bases had no gene match. CDR3 in DNA: TGTGCCAGCAGGCCTAGCGGGAGTTCCGCAGATACGCAGTATTTT. This encodes CASRPSGSSADTQYF.

The V call is TRBV9, the J call TRBJ2-7, with TRBD1 matching over 10 bases. Germline-derived CDR1 and CDR2 are SGDLS and YYNGEE. The CDR3 totals 17 residues. Unmatched junction bases numbered 11, after V lost 0 bases and J lost 5 bases. CDR3 region: CASSVGLAGTGVNEQYF. The CDR3 region has the DNA TGTGCCAGCAGCGTAGGATTGGCTGGGACAGGGGTGAACGAGCAGTACTTC.

The chain combines TRBV15 with TRBJ2-5; the match to TRBD1 covers 10 bases. Germline CDR1 and CDR2: LNHNV and YYDKDF (reference sequence). Trimming took 0 bases from V and 3 from J; bases not matched to a gene: 1. This CDR3 is built from 15 residues. CDR3 sequence: CATSREGTGEETQYF. DNA of the CDR3: TGTGCCACCAGCAGAGAGGGGACAGGGGAAGAGACCCAGTACTTC.

This chain uses TRBV27 with TRBJ2-1; 8 bases are shared with TRBD2. The CDR3 has 16 residues. In germline, CDR1 is MNHEY, CDR2 SMNVEV (reference sequence). V lost 1 base, J lost 5 bases, and 7 bases stayed unmatched. The CDR3 is CASSLWGSGADNEQFF. CDR3 DNA sequence: TGTGCCAGCAGTTTATGGGGTAGCGGGGCCGACAATGAGCAGTTCTTC.

CDR3: CASSPLGAMNTEAFF. As DNA, the CDR3 is TGTGCCAGTAGTCCACTTGGAGCCATGAACACTGAAGCTTTCTTT. This chain uses TRBV19 with TRBJ1-1; D is uncertain. The CDR3 sequence is 15 residues long. Germline assignment: CDR1 LNHDA and CDR2 SQIVND (reference sequence). The V end was cut by 5 bases, the J end by 0 bases, with 13 bases between.

This clone occurred a few times. The genes are TRBV18 and TRBJ2-1, with D perhaps matching TRBD2 (6 bases). This CDR3 spans 16 amino acids. Trimming took 6 bases from V and 2 from J, leaving 17 bases between them. Germline assignment: CDR1 KGHSH and CDR2 LQKENI. The CDR3 protein is CASSQYPLAPYNEQFF. CDR3 DNA sequence: TGTGCCAGCTCCCAATACCCACTAGCCCCCTACAATGAGCAGTTCTTC.

V gene TRBV4-1 combines with J gene TRBJ1-1; the D gene is possibly TRBD1 (5 bases). Trimming removed 0 bases from V and 4 bases from J, with 12 bases in between. CDR3 length equals 15 residues. CDR1 MGHRA and CDR2 YSYEKL come from the germline V gene. The CDR3 reads CASSQEAGRFTEAFF. CDR3 bases: TGCGCCAGCAGCCAAGAGGCAGGGCGGTTCACTGAAGCTTTCTTT.

On this clone itself: This sample also contains other DNA sequences that code for the same CDR3. The chain has TRBV19 and TRBJ1-5, with 7 bases identical to TRBD1. The ends lost 5 bases at V and 5 bases at J; junction bases unmatched: 3. The CDR3 runs 13 residues. CDR1 is LNHDA and CDR2 is SQIVND in the germline V gene (reference sequence). The DNA for the CDR3 is TGTGCCAGTAGTGACAGGGTCGATCAGCCCCAGCATTTT. Residues: CASSDRVDQPQHF. The complete variable domain, with remaining parts taken from reference TRBV19 and TRBJ1-5, reads DGGITQSPKYLFRKEGQNVTLSCEQNLNHDAMYWYRQDPGQGLRLIYYSQIVNDFQKGDIAEGYSVSREKKESFPLTVTSAQKNPTAFYLCASSDRVDQPQHFGDGTRLSIL.

The chain couples TRBV7-9 to TRBJ1-5; D gene ambiguous. Between the trimmed V and J ends, which lost 1 base and 2 bases, there was a span of 12 bases. The CDR3 sequence is 16 residues long. Germline assignment: CDR1 SEHNR and CDR2 FQNEAQ (reference sequence). The CDR3 here is CASSLGHQRGNQPQHF. In nucleotides, the CDR3 is TGTGCCAGCAGCTTAGGTCACCAAAGAGGCAATCAGCCCCAGCATTTT.

J is TRBJ1-1 and V is TRBV5-1, with D possibly TRBD1 on 5 matching bases. CDR1 is SGHRS and CDR2 is YFSETQ in the germline V gene. The CDR3 has 15 amino acids. V shed 6 bases and J shed 1 base, with 16 bases lying between them. The CDR3 coding sequence is TGCGCCAGCACCTCACAGACAGCCCAGAACACTGAAGCTTTCTTT. Protein product: CASTSQTAQNTEAFF.

The rearrangement uses TRBV7-2 and TRBJ1-2, with no clear D. Germline assignment: CDR1 SGHTA and CDR2 FQGNSA. Trimming took off 5 bases at V and 7 bases at J, with 17 bases between the two ends. There are 14 residues in the CDR3. The DNA of the CDR3 is TGTGCCAGCAGCCCGGGAGGGCAACCACGTGGCTACACCTTC. This encodes CASSPGGQPRGYTF.

The chain links TRBV10-3 to TRBJ1-2; D is ambiguous. Germline V gives CDR1 ENHRY, CDR2 SYGVKD. The V gene lost 0 bases and the J gene lost 6 bases, with 14 bases spanning the gap. This CDR3 comprises 15 residues. In nucleotides, the CDR3 is TGTGCCATCAGTGAGTCTGCTGGAGGTTGGCATGGCTACACCTTC. Translating it yields CAISESAGGWHGYTF.

This chain connects TRBV7-9 to TRBJ1-5; D unclear. Trimming removed 4 bases at V and 3 bases at J, with 10 bases between. Germline lookup yields CDR1 SEHNR and CDR2 FQNEAQ (reference sequence). This CDR3 region has 14 residues. As DNA, the CDR3 is TGTGCCAGCAGCTCGTCTATTAACAATCAGCCCCAGCATTTT. As protein: CASSSSINNQPQHF.

Turning to this clone: The same CDR3 arises from other DNA sequences in this sample as well. The CDR3 DNA sequence: TGTGCCAGCAGCATTCAGGGGGACACTGAAGCTTTCTTT. Protein product: CASSIQGDTEAFF. The gene calls are TRBV5-5 and TRBJ1-1; 7 bases line up with TRBD1. CDR3 length: 13 amino acids. Germline-derived CDR1 and CDR2 are SGHKS and YYEKEE (reference sequence). V lost 4 bases and J lost 3; bases outside the gene matches: 3.

This chain joins TRBV13 and TRBJ1-2; 7 nucleotides align to TRBD1. After removal of 0 bases from V and 3 bases from J, the junction contained 1 base not matched to a gene. The germline gives CDR1 PRHDT, CDR2 FYEKMQ (reference sequence). The CDR3 is 14 amino acids. The CDR3 DNA reads as TGTGCCAGCAGCTTAGGGGGGACAGACTATGGCTACACCTTC. Translated, it gives CASSLGGTDYGYTF.

The chain combines TRBV6-4 with TRBJ1-6, with D possibly TRBD1 on 6 matching bases. Trimming cost V 6 bases and J 10 bases, with 19 bases left between them. Germline V gives CDR1 MRHNA, CDR2 SNTAGT. The CDR3 is 15 amino acids. CDR3 bases: TGTGCCAGCAGCCCCGGACAGACGGCTGGGTCACCCCTCCACTTT. Residues: CASSPGQTAGSPLHF.

The chain uses TRBV5-1 and TRBJ2-1; D possibly corresponds to TRBD2 (6 bases). Trimming stripped 0 bases from V and 5 bases from J, with 12 bases between. The CDR3 is 15 residues long. The V gene's germline CDR1 is SGHRS and CDR2 YFSETQ. CDR3 DNA: TGCGCCAGCAGCTTGGAGGGCGGGACCCACAATGAGCAGTTCTTC. Translated: CASSLEGGTHNEQFF.

The chain employs TRBV6-5 and TRBJ1-4, with TRBD1 matching over 9 bases. The germline V gene encodes CDR1 MNHEY and CDR2 SVGAGI. Trimming cost V 5 bases and J 6 bases; bases outside gene matches: 4. The CDR3 is made up of 14 amino acids. The CDR3 here is CASSTGQGYEKLFF. In DNA form, the CDR3 reads TGTGCCAGCAGTACTGGACAGGGGTATGAAAAACTGTTTTTT.

CDR3 bases: TGTGCCAGCAGCCAAGAGGGACAGAGTGCTTTCTTT. This codes for CASSQEGQSAFF. The chain has TRBV3-1 (or the pseudogene TRBV3-2) and TRBJ1-1; TRBD1 matches at 7 bases. There are 12 residues in the CDR3. CDR1 and CDR2 (germline): LGHDT, YNNKEL (reference sequence). Losses at the gene ends were 0 bases for V and 11 bases for J; bases not matched to a gene: 3.

V and J are TRBV20-1 and TRBJ1-2; 11 bases fit TRBD1. The germline gives CDR1 DFQATT, CDR2 SNEGSKA (reference sequence). The V segment lost 3 bases and the J segment 6 bases; nucleotides outside the gene matches: 9. There are 15 residues in the CDR3. The CDR3 reads CSASSPDRGQDGYTF. The DNA for the CDR3 is TGCAGTGCTAGTTCACCGGACAGGGGGCAGGATGGCTACACCTTC.

The chain links TRBV7-8 to TRBJ2-7; 7 positions agree with TRBD2. V was pared by 2 bases and J by 2 bases, with 3 bases of the junction left unmatched. Germline CDR1 SGHVS, CDR2 FQNEAQ. The CDR3 is 14 residues long. CDR3: CASSLSSGPYEQYF. In nucleotides, the CDR3 is TGTGCCAGCAGCTTAAGTAGCGGGCCCTACGAGCAGTACTTC.

V and J are TRBV19 and TRBJ2-1; TRBD2 agrees at 14 bases. Per the germline V gene, CDR1 is LNHDA and CDR2 is SQIVND (reference sequence). The CDR3 contains 21 residues. With 4 bases clipped from V and 1 base from J, the junction kept 15 bases outside the gene matches. In DNA form, the CDR3 reads TGTGCCAGTAGTAAAGGACTAGCGGGAGGAGGTGGGCCCTTATCCTACAATGAGCAGTTCTTC. Translated: CASSKGLAGGGGPLSYNEQFF.

There are a few counts of this clone. The chain is built from TRBV5-3 and TRBJ2-7; TRBD1 matches 10 bases. TRBV5-3 qualifies as an ORF whose function is uncertain. CDR3 size: 14 residues. Trimming at V came to 4 bases and at J to 5 bases, leaving 6 bases not matched to a gene. DNA for the CDR3: TGTGCCAGAAGCCCTGGACAGGGGGGAGACGAGCAGTACTTC. Translating gives CARSPGQGGDEQYF.

This chain links TRBV7-2 with TRBJ2-3, with 11 nucleotides matching TRBD2. V gave up 2 bases and J gave up 2 bases; unmatched junction bases: 3. This CDR3 has 16 residues. The germline V gene encodes CDR1 SGHTA and CDR2 FQGNSA. CDR3 nucleotides: TGTGCCAGCAGCTTACTAGCGGGAGGTGCCACAGATACGCAGTATTTT. This sequence encodes CASSLLAGGATDTQYF.

This chain uses TRBV2 with TRBJ1-4, with TRBD1 as a possible D gene (6 bases). The CDR3 runs 15 residues. The germline CDR1 and CDR2 sequences are SNHLY and FYNNEI. Deletions cut 7 bases from V and 3 bases from J, with 15 bases between. The CDR3 DNA reads as TGTGCCAGCAAAGGGGGGGCTGCAGCTAATGAAAAACTGTTTTTT. Translated, it gives CASKGGAAANEKLFF.